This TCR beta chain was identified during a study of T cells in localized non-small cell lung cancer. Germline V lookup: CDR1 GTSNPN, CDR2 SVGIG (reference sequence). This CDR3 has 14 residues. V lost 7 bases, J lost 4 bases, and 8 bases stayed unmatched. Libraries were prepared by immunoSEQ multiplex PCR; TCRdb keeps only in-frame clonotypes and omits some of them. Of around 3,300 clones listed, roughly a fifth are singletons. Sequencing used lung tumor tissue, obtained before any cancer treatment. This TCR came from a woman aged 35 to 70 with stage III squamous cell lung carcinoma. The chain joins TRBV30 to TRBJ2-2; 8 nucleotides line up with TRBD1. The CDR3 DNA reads TGTGCCTTCCACAGGGGGTTGGGCACCGGGGAGCTGTTTTTT. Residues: CAFHRGLGTGELFF. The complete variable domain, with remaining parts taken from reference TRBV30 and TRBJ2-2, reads SQTIHQWPATLVQPVGSPLSLECTVEGTSNPNLYWYRQAAGRGLQLLFYSVGIGQISSEVPQNLSASRPQDRQFILSSKKLLLSDSGFYLCAFHRGLGTGELFFGEGSRLTVL.